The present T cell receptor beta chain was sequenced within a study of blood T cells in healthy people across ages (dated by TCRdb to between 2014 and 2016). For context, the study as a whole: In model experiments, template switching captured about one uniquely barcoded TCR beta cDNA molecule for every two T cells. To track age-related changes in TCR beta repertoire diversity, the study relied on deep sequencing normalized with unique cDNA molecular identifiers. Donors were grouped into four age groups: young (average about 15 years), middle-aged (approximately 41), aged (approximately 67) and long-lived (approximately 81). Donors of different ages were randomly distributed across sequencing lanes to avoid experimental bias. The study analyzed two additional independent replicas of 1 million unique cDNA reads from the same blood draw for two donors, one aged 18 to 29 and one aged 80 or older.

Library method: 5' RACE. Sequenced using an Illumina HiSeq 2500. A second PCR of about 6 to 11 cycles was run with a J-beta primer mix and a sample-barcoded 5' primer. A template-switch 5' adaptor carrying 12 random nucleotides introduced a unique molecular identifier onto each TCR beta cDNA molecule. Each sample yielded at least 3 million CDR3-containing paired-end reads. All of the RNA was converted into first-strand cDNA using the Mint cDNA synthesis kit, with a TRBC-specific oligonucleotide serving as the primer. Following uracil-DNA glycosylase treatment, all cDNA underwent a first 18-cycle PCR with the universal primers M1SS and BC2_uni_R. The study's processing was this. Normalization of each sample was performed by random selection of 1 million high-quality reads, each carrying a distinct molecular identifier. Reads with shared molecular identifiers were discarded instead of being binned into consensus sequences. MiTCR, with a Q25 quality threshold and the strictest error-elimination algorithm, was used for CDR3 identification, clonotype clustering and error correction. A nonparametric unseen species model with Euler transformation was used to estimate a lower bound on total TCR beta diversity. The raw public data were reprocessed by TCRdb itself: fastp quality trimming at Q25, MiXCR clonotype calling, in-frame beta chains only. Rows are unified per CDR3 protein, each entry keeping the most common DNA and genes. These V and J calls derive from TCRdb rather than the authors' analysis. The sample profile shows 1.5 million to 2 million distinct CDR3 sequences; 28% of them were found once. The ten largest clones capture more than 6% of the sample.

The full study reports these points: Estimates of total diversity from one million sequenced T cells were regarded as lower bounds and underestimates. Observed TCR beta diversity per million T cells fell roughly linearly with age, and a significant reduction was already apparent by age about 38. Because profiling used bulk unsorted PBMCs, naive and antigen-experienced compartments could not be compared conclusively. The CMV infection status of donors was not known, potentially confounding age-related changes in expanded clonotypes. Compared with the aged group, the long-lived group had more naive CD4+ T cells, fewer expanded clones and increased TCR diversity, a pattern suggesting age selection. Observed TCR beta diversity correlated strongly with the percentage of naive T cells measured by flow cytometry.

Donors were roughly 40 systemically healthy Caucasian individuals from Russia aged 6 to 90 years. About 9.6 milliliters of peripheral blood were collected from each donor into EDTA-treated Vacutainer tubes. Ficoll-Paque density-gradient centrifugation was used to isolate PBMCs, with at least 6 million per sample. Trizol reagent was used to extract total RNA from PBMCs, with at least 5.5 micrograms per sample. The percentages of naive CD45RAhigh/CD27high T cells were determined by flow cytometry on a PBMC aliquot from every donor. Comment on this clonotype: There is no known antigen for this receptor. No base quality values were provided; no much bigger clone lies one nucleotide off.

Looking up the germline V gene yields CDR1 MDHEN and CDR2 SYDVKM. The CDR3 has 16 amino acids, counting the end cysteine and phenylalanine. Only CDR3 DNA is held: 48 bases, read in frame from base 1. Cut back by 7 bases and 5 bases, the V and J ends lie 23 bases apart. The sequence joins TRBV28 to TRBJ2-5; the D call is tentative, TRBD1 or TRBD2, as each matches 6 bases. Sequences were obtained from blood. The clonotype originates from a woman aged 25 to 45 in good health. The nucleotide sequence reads TGTGCCAGCACCAGGAAGATTCGGGGGCCAGGGGAGACCCAGTACTTC. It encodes CASTRKIRGPGETQYF.